One sample yielded the 29 T cell receptor beta chains listed below, sequenced in a study of blood T cell repertoires in COVID-19. Using immunoSEQ multiplex PCR, the repertoire was profiled, and TCRdb retains in-frame clones only, with some absent. The sample comprises about 190,000 clones, roughly 73% of which are singletons, and approximately 3% rests with the top ten. The sequenced sample was peripheral blood. Receptors were obtained from a woman aged 80 or over with active or convalescent COVID-19.

V is TRBV3-1 (or the pseudogene TRBV3-2) and J is TRBJ2-7; 10 bases agree with TRBD2. After removal of 5 bases from V and 0 bases from J, the junction contained 4 bases not matched to a gene. From germline, CDR1 is LGHDT and CDR2 YNNKEL (reference sequence). This CDR3 has 15 amino acids. The CDR3 DNA sequence: TGTGCCAGCAGCAAGACTAGCGGGCGCTCCTACGAGCAGTACTTC. Translating gives CASSKTSGRSYEQYF.

The genes are TRBV5-1 and TRBJ2-2; unclear D gene. The germline gives CDR1 SGHRS, CDR2 YFSETQ. V was trimmed by 2 bases and J by 5 bases, leaving 7 bases between them. The CDR3 loop spans 13 amino acids. The CDR3 is CASSFVTTGELFF. The CDR3 coding sequence is TGCGCCAGCAGCTTCGTGACTACCGGGGAGCTGTTTTTT.

This clone appeared a single time. The V call is TRBV5-1, the J call TRBJ2-3, with a possible D match to TRBD1 (6 bases). CDR3 length equals 16 residues. Trimming cost V 2 bases and J 3 bases, with 16 bases left between them. Germline V gene sequence: CDR1 SGHRS, CDR2 YFSETQ. The CDR3 DNA reads TGCGCCAGCAGCTTCGGGTACACAGGGTATACAGATACGCAGTATTTT. It yields the protein CASSFGYTGYTDTQYF.

The genes are TRBV19 and TRBJ2-1; 10 nucleotides agree with TRBD2. CDR3 length: 16 residues. J lost 9 bases, V lost 2 bases, and 10 bases had no gene match. Germline V gives CDR1 LNHDA, CDR2 SQIVND (reference sequence). In DNA form, the CDR3 reads TGTGCCAGTAGTATATTCCGAGCGGGGGGGTCTACTGAGCAGTTCTTC. Residues: CASSIFRAGGSTEQFF.

The rearrangement uses TRBV3-1 (or the pseudogene TRBV3-2) and TRBJ2-6, with 11 bases lining up with TRBD2. The V gene's germline CDR1 is LGHDT and CDR2 YNNKEL (reference sequence). The junction had 9 bases not matched to a gene; V was cut back by 0 bases and J by 2 bases. This CDR3 is built from 20 residues. Here the CDR3 DNA reads TGTGCCAGCAGCCAAGATAGGCTAGCGGGGGGCCCTACTGGGGCCAACGTCCTGACTTTC. Protein: CASSQDRLAGGPTGANVLTF.

The J gene is TRBJ2-1, the V gene TRBV10-3; D unclear. CDR3 length: 11 residues. Germline V gene sequence: CDR1 ENHRY, CDR2 SYGVKD. Trimming cost V 3 bases and J 6 bases, with 3 bases left between them. CDR3 sequence reads: CAISDLNEQFF. DNA of the CDR3: TGTGCCATCAGTGATCTCAATGAGCAGTTCTTC.

The chain carries TRBV10-3 and TRBJ2-3, with TRBD2 matching 7 bases. V shed 7 bases and J 2 bases; nucleotides not matched to a gene: 9. Per the germline V gene, CDR1 is ENHRY and CDR2 is SYGVKD. There are 15 residues in the CDR3. DNA for the CDR3: TGTGCCATCACCCCGGGAAGCGGGGACACAGATACGCAGTATTTT. Protein sequence: CAITPGSGDTDTQYF.

This clone was picked up one time. The V and J genes are TRBV6-5 and TRBJ1-5; 9 nucleotides match TRBD1. Germline assignment: CDR1 MNHEY and CDR2 SVGAGI. The CDR3 covers 14 residues. Losses at the gene ends were 6 bases for V and 6 bases for J; bases not matched to a gene: 6. The CDR3: CASRGQGGTQPQHF. CDR3 bases: TGTGCCAGCAGGGGACAGGGAGGGACTCAGCCCCAGCATTTT.

V gene TRBV11-2 combines with J gene TRBJ2-1; 7 bases fit TRBD1. The CDR3 loop spans 14 amino acids. The trim removed 4 bases at V and 9 bases at J, leaving 9 bases unmatched. Germline values: CDR1 SGHAT, CDR2 FQNNGV. The CDR3 protein is CASSSTNRGGEQFF. DNA of the CDR3: TGTGCCAGCAGCTCAACGAACAGGGGTGGTGAGCAGTTCTTC.

The genes are TRBV4-2 and TRBJ1-1; perhaps TRBD1 as D (5 bases). Looked up from germline, CDR1 is LGHNA and CDR2 is YNFKEQ. The CDR3 is 12 amino acids. V lost 6 bases to trimming and J lost 11 bases, with 16 bases between them. In DNA, the CDR3 is TGTGCCAGCAGTCACGGCGGGGCTCGGGCTTTCTTT. Amino acid sequence: CASSHGGARAFF.

The chain is built from TRBV4-3 and TRBJ1-2; a weak D match, TRBD1 (5 bases). CDR1 LGHNA and CDR2 YSLEER come from the germline V gene. This CDR3 contains 15 residues. Trimming took 4 bases from V and 0 from J, leaving 12 bases between them. The CDR3 loop is CASSPRQYTNYGYTF. The CDR3 nucleotides read TGCGCCAGCAGCCCCAGACAGTATACTAACTATGGCTACACCTTC.

The gene calls are TRBV19 and TRBJ2-1; D may be TRBD2 (5 bases). The CDR3 loop spans 14 amino acids. V was clipped by 6 bases and J by 0 bases, with 9 bases between them. CDR1 and CDR2 from the germline V gene are LNHDA and SQIVND (reference sequence). The CDR3 sequence is CASSRGSSYNEQFF. CDR3 bases: TGTGCCAGTAGCCGGGGTAGCTCCTACAATGAGCAGTTCTTC.

This chain connects TRBV28 to TRBJ1-2; D not resolved. The CDR3 runs 14 residues. Germline lookup yields CDR1 MDHEN and CDR2 SYDVKM. The V end was cut by 10 bases, the J end by 4 bases, with 19 bases between. CDR3 protein: CATEEAPLSYGYTF. CDR3 coding DNA: TGTGCCACCGAGGAAGCCCCCCTGAGCTATGGCTACACCTTC.

Details on this clone: At one of its ends the junction is not consistent with the germline gene, which may arise from a read error. CDR3 sequence (DNA): TGTGCCAGCAGTTTAGAGGGGCTGCTGAACACTGAAGCTTTCTTT. Its translation: CASSLEGLLNTEAFF. The rearrangement joins TRBV7-9 to TRBJ1-1; D may be TRBD1 (5 bases). Germline-derived CDR1 and CDR2 are SEHNR and FQNEAQ (reference sequence). The CDR3 sequence is 15 residues long.

Ten or more counts support this clone. The chain is built from TRBV5-4 and TRBJ2-7; D is possibly TRBD1 (6 bases). V lost 4 bases, J lost 7 bases, and 18 bases lay in between. The germline V gene has CDR1 SGHNT and CDR2 YYREEE (reference sequence). This CDR3 contains 14 residues. The CDR3 sequence: CASSLDSGSGEQYF. CDR3 sequence (DNA): TGTGCCAGCAGCCTGGACAGCGGTTCGGGGGAGCAGTACTTC.

This clone was recorded a few times. The identical CDR3 is also encoded by other nucleotide sequences in the sample. The chain combines TRBV2 with TRBJ2-7; D is perhaps TRBD1 (5 bases). CDR3 length equals 12 residues. V was clipped by 9 bases and J by 3 bases, with 12 bases between them. Germline-derived CDR1 and CDR2 are SNHLY and FYNNEI. CDR3 bases: TGTGCCAGTAGTAGACAGATCTACGAGCAGTACTTC. As protein: CASSRQIYEQYF.

The chain recombines TRBV28 with TRBJ2-7; weak D call: TRBD2 (6 bases). CDR1 and CDR2 (germline): MDHEN, SYDVKM. The ends were cut back, 5 bases at V and 0 bases at J, with 26 bases in the middle. The CDR3 runs 19 residues. The CDR3 sequence is CASSTPRSGSLGPSYEQYF. The CDR3 nucleotides are TGTGCCAGCAGTACACCCCGTTCCGGGAGTCTAGGTCCCTCCTACGAGCAGTACTTC.

CDR3 sequence: CASRTLAGGRETQYF. CDR3 DNA sequence: TGTGCCAGCAGAACACTAGCGGGGGGGCGCGAGACCCAGTACTTC. The gene calls are TRBV27 and TRBJ2-5, with 13 bases aligning to TRBD2. The CDR3 runs to 15 residues. Germline V gene lookup returns CDR1 MNHEY and CDR2 SMNVEV (reference sequence). Germline trimming cut 6 bases from V and 5 bases from J; bases unmatched to any gene: 6.

This chain links TRBV9 with TRBJ2-2; unclear D gene. CDR1 SGDLS and CDR2 YYNGEE come from the germline V gene. CDR3 length: 13 residues. The V end was cut by 3 bases, the J end by 0 bases, with 3 bases between. The CDR3 DNA reads TGTGCCAGCAGCGACACGAACACCGGGGAGCTGTTTTTT. This sequence encodes CASSDTNTGELFF.

V gene TRBV28 combines with J gene TRBJ1-2, with a possible D match to TRBD1 (6 bases). V was trimmed by 3 bases and J by 4 bases, leaving 9 bases between them. Germline V gene sequence: CDR1 MDHEN, CDR2 SYDVKM. The CDR3 has 13 amino acids. This CDR3 reads CASSFQGSYGYTF. The CDR3 coding sequence is TGTGCCAGCAGTTTTCAGGGGTCCTATGGCTACACCTTC.

J is TRBJ1-2 and V is TRBV19; 7 bases map to TRBD1. Germline-derived CDR1 and CDR2 are LNHDA and SQIVND (reference sequence). J was trimmed by 1 base and V by 6 bases; bases with no gene match: 5. The CDR3 runs to 14 residues. CDR3 amino acids: CASRMTGINYGYTF. The CDR3 coding sequence is TGTGCCAGTAGGATGACAGGGATTAACTATGGCTACACCTTC.

The chain is built from TRBV7-9 and TRBJ2-3; tentatively, D is TRBD1 (6 bases). This CDR3 comprises 16 residues. Germline V gives CDR1 SEHNR, CDR2 FQNEAQ (reference sequence). The V and J ends lost 5 bases and 3 bases respectively, with 18 bases between them. This CDR3 is CASSRGGFGATDTQYF. DNA for the CDR3: TGTGCCAGCAGCAGAGGGGGTTTTGGTGCAACAGATACGCAGTATTTT.

The chain combines TRBV9 with TRBJ1-2; D is perhaps TRBD1 (6 bases). Per germline, CDR1 SGDLS and CDR2 YYNGEE. V lost 4 bases and J lost 5, with 12 bases in between. CDR3 length: 13 amino acids. CDR3 nucleotide sequence: TGTGCCAGCAGCAGGCAACAGGGTTATGGCTACACCTTC. It translates to CASSRQQGYGYTF.

This clone was seen once. V usage is TRBV27 and J usage is TRBJ1-6, with TRBD1 as a possible D gene (5 bases). The CDR3 has 15 residues. The V gene lost 6 bases and the J gene lost 8 bases, with 17 bases spanning the gap. CDR1 is MNHEY and CDR2 is SMNVEV in the germline V gene (reference sequence). The CDR3 DNA reads TGTGCCAGCAGAATTCAGGGTCTAGGTGATTCACCCCTCCACTTT. This translates into CASRIQGLGDSPLHF.

The rearrangement links TRBV4-1 to TRBJ2-2; 8 bases line up with TRBD2. The V segment lost 6 bases and the J segment 0 bases; nucleotides outside the gene matches: 6. The CDR3 has 16 residues. Germline lookup yields CDR1 MGHRA and CDR2 YSYEKL. The CDR3, as DNA: TGCGCCAGCAGGGGGCGGGGGGTCACGAACACCGGGGAGCTGTTTTTT. It translates to CASRGRGVTNTGELFF.

The chain employs TRBV7-9 and TRBJ2-7; no clear D. CDR1 and CDR2 from the germline V gene are SEHNR and FQNEAQ (reference sequence). The CDR3 extends over 14 amino acids. Trimming cost V 3 bases and J 5 bases, with 14 bases left between them. The CDR3: CASSFDQRPDEQYF. CDR3 in DNA: TGTGCCAGCAGCTTTGACCAGCGCCCAGACGAGCAGTACTTC.

The chain couples TRBV5-1 to TRBJ2-3, with D maybe TRBD2 (5 bases). Trimming stripped 1 base from V and 7 bases from J, with 10 bases between. The CDR3 runs 13 residues. Germline V gene lookup returns CDR1 SGHRS and CDR2 YFSETQ. DNA for the CDR3: TGCGCCAGCAGCTTGAACGGGGAGCATACGCAGTATTTT. This codes for CASSLNGEHTQYF. The entire variable domain, with the rest obtained from reference TRBV5-1 and TRBJ2-3, is as follows: KAGVTQTPRYLIKTRGQQVTLSCSPISGHRSVSWYQQTPGQGLQFLFEYFSETQRNKGNFPGRFSGRQFSNSRSEMNVSTLELGDSALYLCASSLNGEHTQYFGPGTRLTVL.

The rearrangement links TRBV5-4 to TRBJ1-3, with TRBD1 matching 9 bases. Looked up from germline, CDR1 is SGHNT and CDR2 is YYREEE (reference sequence). J lost 0 bases, V lost 4 bases, and 8 bases had no gene match. The CDR3 is 17 amino acids. The CDR3, as DNA: TGTGCCAGCAGCCCTCCGGGACAGGGAAGCTCTGGAAACACCATATATTTT. Amino acid sequence: CASSPPGQGSSGNTIYF.

This rearrangement joins TRBV7-2 to TRBJ2-5; D is possibly TRBD2 (5 bases). Per germline, CDR1 SGHTA and CDR2 FQGNSA. The CDR3 is 14 residues long. The germline V and J ends were trimmed by 1 base and 3 bases, with 9 bases remaining between them. The CDR3 loop is CASSLDAGKETQYF. CDR3 DNA sequence: TGTGCCAGCAGCTTAGATGCGGGTAAAGAGACCCAGTACTTC.